These 16 T cell receptor beta chains were sequenced from one sample in a study of T cells after yellow fever vaccination. Via MiXCR, TCRdb re-called the 5' RACE reads, giving one row per CDR3 protein. Of 610,000 or so distinct CDR3 sequences in the sample, 9% to 15% were seen once. The sequences come from PBMCs, collected on the day of the yellow fever booster vaccination. These TCRs come from a man younger than 45 who received the YFV17D yellow fever vaccine.

The chain has TRBV5-5 and TRBJ2-2, with D perhaps TRBD1 or TRBD2 (5 bases each). CDR1 is SGHKS and CDR2 is YYEKEE in the germline V gene (reference sequence). V was cut by 5 bases and J by 6 bases, with 23 bases left in between. The CDR3 is 17 residues long. The CDR3 sequence is CASSQTPGPNSPGELFF. The CDR3 DNA reads TGTGCCAGCAGTCAGACTCCGGGACCTAACTCTCCCGGGGAGCTGTTTTTT.

Comment on this clonotype: One end of the junction does not line up with germline, which may come from a read error. The chain joins TRBV4-3 to TRBJ2-5; TRBD2 aligns across 7 bases. Germline V gene lookup returns CDR1 LGHNA and CDR2 YSLEER. The CDR3 has 14 amino acids. This CDR3 reads CASSQGPRGETLYF. In nucleotides, the CDR3 is TGCGCCAGCAGCCAAGGACCTCGGGGGGAGACCCTGTACTTC.

This clonotype appeared a few times. V usage is TRBV7-6 and J usage is TRBJ2-1, with D perhaps being TRBD1 or TRBD2 (5 bases each). The CDR3 totals 15 residues. Germline loops: CDR1 SGHVS, CDR2 FNYEAQ. V shed 0 bases and J shed 10 bases, with 16 bases lying between them. The CDR3 region has the DNA TGTGCCAGCAGCTTAGCGAAGTCTAACTGGGACGAGCAGTTCTTC. Encoded protein: CASSLAKSNWDEQFF.

This clonotype was counted between two and nine times. J is TRBJ2-1 and V is TRBV7-3; 7 bases are a match to TRBD1. The CDR3 loop spans 17 amino acids. V dropped 4 bases and J dropped 5; count of bases not matched to a gene: 14. CDR1 is SGHTA and CDR2 is FQGTGA in the germline V gene. CDR3 amino acids: CASSSGKLQGIHNEQFF. The CDR3 DNA reads TGTGCCAGCAGCTCCGGAAAACTACAGGGGATACACAATGAGCAGTTCTTC.

This clonotype was seen at least ten times. CDR3 protein: CASSRNSYEQYF. DNA of the CDR3: TGTGCCAGCAGTCGGAACTCCTACGAGCAGTACTTC. The chain uses TRBV7-9 and TRBJ2-7; D uncertain. The V end lost 6 bases, the J end lost 0 bases, and 6 bases lay between the germline ends. The germline V gene has CDR1 SEHNR and CDR2 FQNEAQ (reference sequence). The CDR3 has 12 amino acids.

This clonotype occurred many times. This chain joins TRBV7-2 and TRBJ1-1; D not resolved. This CDR3 has 14 residues. CDR1 is SGHTA and CDR2 is FQGNSA in the germline V gene. The V gene lost 4 bases and the J gene lost 2 bases, with 11 bases spanning the gap. The CDR3 is CASSSSVRNTEAFF. In nucleotides, the CDR3 is TGTGCCAGCAGCTCGAGCGTTAGAAACACTGAAGCTTTCTTT.

V gene TRBV20-1 combines with J gene TRBJ2-7; either TRBD1 or TRBD2 may fit D (5 bases each). V lost 6 bases, J lost 2 bases, and 17 bases lay in between. CDR1 is DFQATT and CDR2 is SNEGSKA in the germline V gene (reference sequence). The length of the CDR3 is 14 residues. The CDR3 here is CSAPSRGAAYEQYF. CDR3 coding DNA: TGCAGTGCCCCGTCCAGAGGGGCTGCCTACGAGCAGTACTTC.

The chain recombines TRBV5-1 with TRBJ2-1; TRBD2 matches 7 bases. This CDR3 region has 15 residues. V shed 5 bases, J shed 2 bases, and the junction held 7 bases outside the gene matches. CDR1 is SGHRS and CDR2 is YFSETQ in the germline V gene. CDR3 sequence (DNA): TGCGCCAGCAGGGGCTCCGCGGGAGCCTACAATGAGCAGTTCTTC. This sequence encodes CASRGSAGAYNEQFF.

This clonotype was counted only a few times. The rearrangement uses TRBV5-5 and TRBJ2-7, with 10 bases fitting TRBD1. The CDR3 is 14 residues long. CDR1 is SGHKS, CDR2 YYEKEE, per germline (reference sequence). V trimming: 5 bases; J trimming: 5 bases; junction bases outside the gene matches: 7. CDR3 residues: CASSSGTGVNEQYF. CDR3 bases: TGTGCCAGCAGTTCCGGGACAGGGGTCAACGAGCAGTACTTC. The entire variable domain, with the rest obtained from reference TRBV5-5 and TRBJ2-7, is as follows: DAGVTQSPTHLIKTRGQQVTLRCSPISGHKSVSWYQQVLGQGPQFIFQYYEKEERGRGNFPDRFSARQFPNYSSELNVNALLLGDSALYLCASSSGTGVNEQYFGPGTRLTVT.

This clonotype was observed a few times. The V gene is TRBV6-2 or TRBV6-3, the J gene TRBJ2-1; 11 bases are a match to TRBD2. J lost 5 bases, V lost 5 bases, and 5 bases had no gene match. Germline loops: CDR1 MNHEY, CDR2 SVGEGT. The CDR3 extends over 15 amino acids. The CDR3 is CASSTPGLADNEQFF. Here the CDR3 DNA reads TGTGCCAGCAGTACTCCGGGACTAGCGGACAATGAGCAGTTCTTC.

The chain links TRBV3-1 to TRBJ2-1; unclear D gene. V lost 0 bases and J 2 bases, leaving 11 bases between the germline ends. From germline, CDR1 is LGHDT and CDR2 YNNKEL (reference sequence). The CDR3 is 16 amino acids. The CDR3 reads CASSQDLRLTYNEQFF. The CDR3 DNA follows: TGTGCCAGCAGCCAAGATCTGAGACTTACCTACAATGAGCAGTTCTTC.

This clonotype showed up just a few times. The V and J genes are TRBV7-9 and TRBJ2-3; no definite D call. Trimming removed 7 bases at V and 9 bases at J, with 11 bases between. From germline, CDR1 is SEHNR and CDR2 FQNEAQ (reference sequence). The CDR3 is 11 amino acids. This chain's CDR3 is CASTSLETQYF. The CDR3 DNA follows: TGTGCCAGCACCTCTCTCGAAACGCAGTATTTT.

V and J are TRBV28 and TRBJ2-4, with 7 bases identical to TRBD1. Germline V gene lookup returns CDR1 MDHEN and CDR2 SYDVKM. This CDR3 is 16 amino acids long. V shed 2 bases and J 1 base; nucleotides not matched to a gene: 5. CDR3 protein: CASSLTPGQAKNIQYF. The CDR3 DNA follows: TGTGCCAGCAGTTTAACTCCGGGACAGGCCAAAAACATTCAGTACTTC.

The gene calls are TRBV10-3 and TRBJ2-3; TRBD1 matches 7 bases. Per germline, CDR1 ENHRY and CDR2 SYGVKD. The CDR3 contains 15 residues. The V gene end was trimmed by 8 bases and the J gene end by 1 base; junction bases not matched to a gene: 9. The CDR3 sequence: CAIGKGQPGTDTQYF. CDR3 DNA: TGTGCCATCGGTAAGGGACAGCCCGGCACAGATACGCAGTATTTT.

This clonotype was seen repeatedly, ten times or more. The chain couples TRBV12-3 or TRBV12-4 to TRBJ1-1, with D possibly TRBD1 on 6 matching bases. CDR3 length: 14 residues. Trimming shortened V by 8 bases and J by 1 base, and 14 bases separated the two germline ends. The CDR3 reads CASSLEGGNTEAFF. Written as DNA, the CDR3 is TGTGCCAGCTCCCTCGAGGGGGGGAACACTGAAGCTTTCTTT.

The V and J genes are TRBV6-6 and TRBJ1-1; D unresolved. The CDR3 consists of 13 residues. The germline V gene encodes CDR1 MNHNY and CDR2 SVGAGI (reference sequence). V lost 8 bases and J lost 1, with 11 bases in between. The CDR3 DNA follows: TGTGCCAGCGTTCAGGTTTGGAACACTGAAGCTTTCTTT. Its translation is CASVQVWNTEAFF.